These 31 T cell receptor beta chains share one sample of origin, sequenced in a study of T cells in Graves' hyperthyroidism and ophthalmopathy. Researchers amplified the TCR beta CDR3 regions from RNA transcripts. First-round RT-PCR targeting the TCR CDR3 was performed with the HTBI primer set. TCRdb used MiXCR to reprocess the multiplex PCR reads, holding one entry per CDR3 protein. In the table there are about 350,000 distinct CDR3 sequences, around 18% of which are singletons. Material for sequencing was blood. The receptor set was obtained from a woman in her thirties or forties with Graves' ophthalmopathy.

This clonotype was detected many times. The V gene is TRBV2, the J gene TRBJ2-7; tentatively, D is TRBD1 (6 bases). The V gene's germline CDR1 is SNHLY and CDR2 FYNNEI. The CDR3 is 15 amino acids. V was pared by 6 bases and J by 0 bases, with 15 bases between. The CDR3 sequence: CASRGIQGRSYEQYF. The CDR3 nucleotides read TGTGCCAGCAGGGGTATCCAGGGGCGCTCCTACGAGCAGTACTTC.

In this sample, this clonotype turned up many times. This rearrangement joins TRBV6-5 to TRBJ1-1; 10 bases fit TRBD1. The trim removed 5 bases at V and 4 bases at J, leaving 7 bases unmatched. This CDR3 region has 15 residues. Looked up from germline, CDR1 is MNHEY and CDR2 is SVGAGI. CDR3 in DNA: TGTGCCAGCAGTCCTGGACAGGGGGTTAGCACTGAAGCTTTCTTT. Amino acid sequence: CASSPGQGVSTEAFF.

Of note for this clonotype: A junction boundary mismatches the germline segment, possibly from a read error. The genes are TRBV30 and TRBJ2-2; tentatively, D is TRBD2 (5 bases). The CDR3 spans 14 residues. CDR1 and CDR2 (germline): GTSNPN, SVGIG (reference sequence). Written as DNA, the CDR3 is TGTGCCTGGCTGGACCTCGGAGACACCGGGGAGCTGTCTTTT. It yields the protein CAWLDLGDTGELSF.

This clonotype has ten or more counts. The chain joins TRBV12-3 or TRBV12-4 to TRBJ2-2, with D possibly being TRBD1 (7 bases). V shed 6 bases and J shed 7 bases, with 12 bases lying between them. The CDR3 is made up of 13 amino acids. CDR3 bases: TGTGCCAGCAGGGAGGGGGCCGTCGGGGAGCTGTTTTTT. This sequence encodes CASREGAVGELFF.

The table lists this clonotype with many counts. The chain combines TRBV5-5 with TRBJ2-2; TRBD1 is a possible D gene (6 bases). Trimming removed 2 bases at V and 3 bases at J, with 14 bases between. CDR3 length: 16 residues. Looked up from germline, CDR1 is SGHKS and CDR2 is YYEKEE (reference sequence). The DNA of the CDR3 is TGTGCCAGCAGCTTTTCTGGGACAACTCACACCGGGGAGCTGTTTTTT. Translated: CASSFSGTTHTGELFF. Based on the CDR3 plus reference TRBV5-5 and TRBJ2-2, the full variable domain is DAGVTQSPTHLIKTRGQQVTLRCSPISGHKSVSWYQQVLGQGPQFIFQYYEKEERGRGNFPDRFSARQFPNYSSELNVNALLLGDSALYLCASSFSGTTHTGELFFGEGSRLTVL.

A few counts support this clonotype. J is TRBJ1-2 and V is TRBV2, with D possibly matching TRBD1 (5 bases). Germline values: CDR1 SNHLY, CDR2 FYNNEI. The CDR3 is 14 residues long. V lost 6 bases, J lost 3 bases, and 14 bases lay in between. The CDR3 nucleotides are TGTGCCAGCAGGGCTTGGGACTCAGACTATGGCTACACCTTC. It encodes CASRAWDSDYGYTF.

This clonotype came up many times. This rearrangement joins TRBV28 to TRBJ2-2; the match to TRBD1 covers 9 bases. CDR3 length: 13 amino acids. Germline V gene sequence: CDR1 MDHEN, CDR2 SYDVKM. V shed 6 bases and J 8 bases; nucleotides not matched to a gene: 4. The CDR3: CASRTGGLGELFF. CDR3 DNA sequence: TGTGCCAGCAGGACAGGGGGGTTAGGGGAGCTGTTTTTT.

This clonotype was recorded at least ten times. The CDR3 DNA is TGTGCCAGCAGGCCAACAGTGTCAGAGACCCAGTACTTC. Amino acids: CASRPTVSETQYF. This chain links TRBV12-3 or TRBV12-4 with TRBJ2-5; D gene unclear. The V end lost 6 bases, the J end lost 4 bases, and 12 bases lay between the germline ends. The CDR3 is made up of 13 amino acids.

This clonotype appeared many times. The chain has TRBV11-2 and TRBJ1-1; tentatively, D is TRBD1 (6 bases). V lost 0 bases and J 3 bases, leaving 23 bases between the germline ends. CDR3 length equals 19 residues. The germline CDR1 and CDR2 sequences are SGHAT and FQNNGV. The DNA of the CDR3 is TGTGCCAGCAGCTTAGATCCGGGACACATAACCTCTCGTTACACTGAAGCTTTCTTT. This codes for CASSLDPGHITSRYTEAFF. The full variable domain, completed using reference TRBV11-2 and TRBJ1-1, is EAGVAQSPRYKIIEKRQSVAFWCNPISGHATLYWYQQILGQGPKLLIQFQNNGVVDDSQLPKDRFSAERLKGVDSTLKIQPAKLEDSAVYLCASSLDPGHITSRYTEAFFGQGTRLTVV.

Worth noting for this clonotype: A clone one base away is much larger, so this may be a read error. The chain recombines TRBV19 with TRBJ2-5, with 10 bases aligning to TRBD2. Germline CDR1 is LNHDA and CDR2 is SQIVND (reference sequence). CDR3 size: 13 residues. Trimming cost V 9 bases and J 5 bases; bases outside gene matches: 6. DNA for the CDR3: TGTGCCAGCGGGACTAGCGAGAGTGAGACCCAGTACTTC. As protein: CASGTSESETQYF. The variable domain in full, with the rest retrieved from reference TRBV19 and TRBJ2-5, is DGGITQSPKYLFRKEGQNVTLSCEQNLNHDAMYWYRQDPGQGLRLIYYSQIVNDFQKGDIAEGYSVSREKKESFPLTVTSAQKNPTAFYLCASGTSESETQYFGPGTRLLVL.

In this sample, this clonotype turned up many times. This rearrangement joins TRBV6-6 to TRBJ1-2, with D hard to call. The CDR3 spans 15 residues. CDR1 and CDR2 (germline): MNHNY, SVGAGI (reference sequence). The V end was cut by 6 bases, the J end by 9 bases, with 23 bases between. The CDR3 reads CASRHLTGRDVRYTF. DNA for the CDR3: TGTGCCAGCAGGCACTTGACGGGCCGTGATGTCCGCTACACCTTC.

This clonotype appeared many times. One end of the junction varies from germline; a read error may be responsible. The genes are TRBV11-2 and TRBJ2-7; D may be TRBD1 or TRBD2 (5 bases each). CDR3 length equals 11 residues. CDR1 is SGHAT, CDR2 FQNNGV, per germline. The CDR3 DNA sequence: TGTGCCAGCAGCTTAGTAGGGGACGTTGTCTTC. It specifies CASSLVGDVVF.

This clonotype was detected ten times or more. The chain couples TRBV28 to TRBJ2-5; no reliable D call. Per the germline V gene, CDR1 is MDHEN and CDR2 is SYDVKM. The V end lost 6 bases, the J end lost 2 bases, and 4 bases lay between the germline ends. The CDR3 consists of 11 residues. The CDR3 loop is CASRLQETQYF. As DNA, the CDR3 is TGTGCCAGCAGACTTCAAGAGACCCAGTACTTC.

This chain's CDR3 is CASSPYLGRETQYF. The CDR3 DNA follows: TGCGCCAGCAGCCCCTACTTGGGTCGAGAGACCCAGTACTTC. The V call is TRBV5-1, the J call TRBJ2-5; the D is unclear. Trimming took 4 bases from V and 4 from J, leaving 14 bases between them. From germline, CDR1 is SGHRS and CDR2 YFSETQ. The CDR3 has 14 amino acids.

At least ten counts were recorded for this clonotype. The chain employs TRBV12-3 or TRBV12-4 and TRBJ1-1, with 7 bases matching TRBD1. V shed 7 bases, J shed 1 base, and the junction held 12 bases outside the gene matches. This CDR3 is built from 16 residues. CDR3 DNA: TGTGCCAGCACCCAACCCTATTGGACAGGGAACACTGAAGCTTTCTTT. Translated: CASTQPYWTGNTEAFF.

This clonotype was detected many times. This chain uses TRBV29-1 with TRBJ2-1; 10 nucleotides match TRBD2. The germline V gene has CDR1 SQVTM and CDR2 ANQGSEA. The CDR3 is 18 residues long. The V segment lost 3 bases and the J segment 0 bases; nucleotides outside the gene matches: 11. For the CDR3, the DNA is TGCAGCGTTGATGGACTAGCGGAAACTAAGGGCTCCTACAATGAGCAGTTCTTC. Its translation: CSVDGLAETKGSYNEQFF.

This clonotype was found many times. V and J are TRBV29-1 and TRBJ2-7, with D perhaps matching TRBD2 (6 bases). Germline CDR1 and CDR2: SQVTM and ANQGSEA. The CDR3 is 12 amino acids. V lost 7 bases and J 2 bases, leaving 12 bases between the germline ends. CDR3 amino acids: CSARGRTYEQYF. CDR3 nucleotides: TGCAGCGCTCGGGGGAGAACCTACGAGCAGTACTTC.

This clonotype was counted ten times or more. CDR3 coding DNA: TGTGCCAGCAGTTTACGTTGGGGGAACACTGAAGCTTTCTTT. Amino acids: CASSLRWGNTEAFF. The chain is built from TRBV12-3 or TRBV12-4 and TRBJ1-1; no firm D call. This CDR3 contains 14 residues. V lost 2 bases and J lost 1, with 8 bases in between.

This clonotype was detected many times. The gene calls are TRBV29-1 and TRBJ2-5, with D perhaps TRBD1 (6 bases). Trimming took 8 bases from V and 8 from J, leaving 18 bases between them. The length of the CDR3 is 12 residues. CDR1 is SQVTM, CDR2 ANQGSEA, per germline. The CDR3, as DNA: TGCAGCATAGGGGGTCAGATGGGAACCCAGTACTTC. As protein: CSIGGQMGTQYF.

In its sample, this clonotype was seen many times. The chain employs TRBV28 and TRBJ2-7; TRBD1 is a possible D gene (7 bases). V was clipped by 2 bases and J by 0 bases, with 11 bases between them. The CDR3 contains 15 residues. From germline, CDR1 is MDHEN and CDR2 SYDVKM. The CDR3 nucleotides read TGTGCCAGCAGTTTACGGAGGGGGCTCTCCTACGAGCAGTACTTC. Its translation is CASSLRRGLSYEQYF.

This clonotype was observed at least ten times. The chain has TRBV6-2 or TRBV6-3 and TRBJ1-5; 7 bases fit TRBD1. The germline V gene encodes CDR1 MNHEY and CDR2 SVGEGT. V was clipped by 2 bases and J by 4 bases; unmatched bases: 5. The CDR3 is made up of 15 amino acids. CDR3 DNA sequence: TGTGCCAGCAGTTACACGGGACAGCCAAATCAGCCCCAGCATTTT. Encoded protein: CASSYTGQPNQPQHF.

This clonotype has at least ten counts. The genes are TRBV2 and TRBJ1-1; TRBD1 agrees at 8 bases. CDR3 size: 14 residues. Germline CDR1 SNHLY, CDR2 FYNNEI. V was pared by 4 bases and J by 3 bases, with 4 bases of the junction left unmatched. CDR3 sequence: CASSATGGDTEAFF. The CDR3 DNA sequence: TGTGCCAGCAGTGCAACAGGGGGAGACACTGAAGCTTTCTTT.

This clonotype was recorded once. The J gene is TRBJ1-2, the V gene TRBV28, with 12 bases matching TRBD1. After removal of 6 bases from V and 4 bases from J, the junction contained 6 bases not matched to a gene. This CDR3 has 15 residues. The germline V gene encodes CDR1 MDHEN and CDR2 SYDVKM. The CDR3 region is CASRAGTGGPYGYTF. In DNA form, the CDR3 reads TGTGCCAGCAGGGCCGGGACAGGGGGCCCCTATGGCTACACCTTC.

The genes are TRBV30 and TRBJ2-1, with TRBD2 matching 7 bases. V trimming: 4 bases; J trimming: 8 bases; junction bases outside the gene matches: 14. Germline CDR1 and CDR2: GTSNPN and SVGIG (reference sequence). CDR3 length: 15 amino acids. Here the CDR3 reads CAWTLRGVPYDEQFF. The CDR3 DNA is TGTGCCTGGACCCTACGGGGGGTTCCTTACGATGAGCAGTTCTTC.

The table lists this clonotype with many counts. V and J are TRBV25-1 and TRBJ2-3; the D gene is possibly TRBD2 (6 bases). CDR1 and CDR2 (germline): MGHDK, SYGVNS. Trimming took off 3 bases at V and 1 base at J, with 8 bases between the two ends. The CDR3 is 14 amino acids. The CDR3 DNA reads TGTGCCAGCAGTGAGGGACTCGGCACAGATACGCAGTATTTT. It encodes CASSEGLGTDTQYF.

This clonotype was seen ten or more times. The chain carries TRBV6-5 and TRBJ1-1; the D gene is possibly TRBD1 (6 bases). Germline V CDR1 and CDR2: MNHEY, SVGAGI. The CDR3 is 15 amino acids. Trimming shortened V by 7 bases and J by 11 bases, and 26 bases separated the two germline ends. The CDR3 loop reads CASKFPRSGADYAFF. CDR3 sequence (DNA): TGTGCCAGCAAATTCCCCAGATCGGGGGCAGACTACGCTTTCTTT.

This clonotype was seen at least ten times. This chain uses TRBV11-2 with TRBJ2-5; 8 bases fit TRBD1. The V gene end was trimmed by 4 bases and the J gene end by 1 base; junction bases not matched to a gene: 11. Germline V gene sequence: CDR1 SGHAT, CDR2 FQNNGV. This CDR3 is built from 17 residues. CDR3 in amino acids: CASSSLRGPPLQETQYF. CDR3 DNA: TGTGCCAGCAGCTCACTCAGGGGGCCGCCTCTCCAAGAGACCCAGTACTTC.

Many counts were recorded for this clonotype. V gene TRBV27 combines with J gene TRBJ2-7, with unresolved D. CDR3 length: 14 amino acids. Germline V CDR1 and CDR2: MNHEY, SMNVEV (reference sequence). With 3 bases removed from V and 4 bases from J, the gap between germline ends came to 13 bases. The CDR3 DNA reads as TGTGCCAGCAGTTTGAACCGCTTAGGATACGAGCAGTACTTC. It is translated as CASSLNRLGYEQYF.

This clonotype has just one count. With a much larger clone just one base away, this may be a read error. No conserved phenylalanine or tryptophan ends this CDR3, so it is likely a read error. The rearrangement uses TRBV3-1 and TRBJ1-2; D call uncertain. CDR3 length: 11 amino acids. The V end was cut by 3 bases, the J end by 6 bases, with 5 bases between. Germline V gene lookup returns CDR1 LGHDT and CDR2 YNNKEL (reference sequence). The CDR3 is CASSHGHGYTV. CDR3 DNA: TGTGCCAGCAGCCATGGACATGGCTACACCGTC.

This chain connects TRBV28 to TRBJ2-5; 8 bases are a match to TRBD1. This CDR3 has 14 residues. V lost 5 bases to trimming and J lost 4 bases; unmatched junction nucleotides: 6. Germline values: CDR1 MDHEN, CDR2 SYDVKM. This CDR3 reads CASSPQGVGETQYF. In DNA, the CDR3 is TGTGCCAGCAGTCCACAGGGGGTCGGAGAGACCCAGTACTTC.

Many counts were recorded for this clonotype. V and J are TRBV12-3 or TRBV12-4 and TRBJ1-2; D not certain. The CDR3 runs 15 residues. The V end was cut by 1 base, the J end by 4 bases, with 13 bases between. The CDR3 sequence: CASSLVGRLGYGYTF. Written as DNA, the CDR3 is TGTGCCAGCAGTTTAGTAGGCCGGCTTGGCTATGGCTACACCTTC.